This entry features one T cell receptor beta chain sequence. This entry is derived from a study of T cell responses to AZD1222 COVID-19 vaccine. The germline CDR1 and CDR2 sequences are SGDLS and YYNGEE. The V and J ends lost 3 bases and 7 bases, in that order; junction bases with no gene match: 17. The CDR3 is 18 amino acids. Sequenced by immunoSEQ multiplex PCR; TCRdb stores in-frame clones only, minus some. The sample includes under 140,000 clones, over 85% seen only once; the top ten take about 15%. The clonotype was recovered from an adult who received the AZD1222 COVID-19 vaccine. This specimen was peripheral blood, taken 28 days after the second AZD1222 dose. The V call is TRBV9, the J call TRBJ2-1, with 9 bases fitting TRBD2. DNA of the CDR3: TGTGCCAGCAGCGCTAGGGGCGCGGGAGGGCGTGTATTGAATGAGCAGTTCTTC. Translating it yields CASSARGAGGRVLNEQFF.